This T cell receptor (beta chain) was recovered during a study of T cells in Graves' hyperthyroidism and ophthalmopathy. The CDR3 is 15 residues long. V was pared by 5 bases and J by 4 bases, with 17 bases between. Germline assignment: CDR1 LNHDA and CDR2 SQIVND (reference sequence). What was amplified from RNA transcripts were TCR beta CDR3 regions. The study used the HTBI primer set for a first-round RT-PCR of the TCR CDR3. TCRdb reanalysed the multiplex PCR reads using MiXCR and keeps one entry per CDR3 protein. The sample consists of over 700,000 distinct CDR3 sequences, over 35% of them appearing once. This clonotype has a count of ten or more. Graves' hyperthyroidism showing no ophthalmopathy progression within 18 months was considered stable.

Input material: blood. The chain is built from TRBV19 and TRBJ1-2; D remains ambiguous. The clonotype was recovered from a man between 18 and 35 years old with Graves' hyperthyroidism. CDR3 nucleotide sequence: TGTGCCAGTAGTCCCCGGACGGGAGCCTCCTATGGCTACACCTTC. It translates to CASSPRTGASYGYTF.